The 14 T cell receptor beta chains listed next were all sequenced from one sample in a study of early T cells in non-severe SARS-CoV-2 infection. TCRdb ran MiXCR on the 5' RACE reads and lists one entry per CDR3 protein. The table lists roughly 27,000 distinct CDR3 sequences, 4% to 4.5% of them singletons. Sequences were obtained from whole blood. The receptors were sampled from an adult who was a healthcare worker with PCR-confirmed SARS-CoV-2 infection or an uninfected control (not recorded which).

This clonotype was recorded many times. The chain joins TRBV10-1 to TRBJ1-2; D not resolved. The germline V gene has CDR1 WNHNN and CDR2 SYGVQD (reference sequence). V lost 3 bases and J 2 bases, leaving 7 bases between the germline ends. The CDR3 consists of 13 residues. The CDR3 DNA sequence: TGCGCCAGCAGTGAAAGGATAAACTATGGCTACACCTTC. This codes for CASSERINYGYTF.

This clonotype has a count of ten or more. The chain joins TRBV23-1 to TRBJ2-1; 11 nucleotides align to TRBD2. TRBV23-1 is an ORF for which the function is uncertain. CDR3 size: 16 residues. V lost 0 bases to trimming and J lost 9 bases; unmatched junction nucleotides: 7. In DNA form, the CDR3 reads TGCGCCAGCAGTCAATCTGTACTAGCGGGAGTGGTTGAGCAGTTCTTC. Translation: CASSQSVLAGVVEQFF.

This chain connects TRBV3-1 to TRBJ2-7, with 7 bases that match TRBD1. In germline, CDR1 is LGHDT, CDR2 YNNKEL (reference sequence). The CDR3 has 16 residues. Unmatched junction bases numbered 7, after V lost 0 bases and J lost 2 bases. The CDR3 DNA reads TGTGCCAGCAGCCAAGATCGACAGGGATTTACCTACGAGCAGTACTTC. It codes for CASSQDRQGFTYEQYF.

By share, this clonotype ranks as medium-sized. The chain employs TRBV3-1 and TRBJ2-7, with 10 bases identical to TRBD2. V was pared by 0 bases and J by 7 bases, with 9 bases of the junction left unmatched. This CDR3 spans 16 amino acids. The germline V gene has CDR1 LGHDT and CDR2 YNNKEL (reference sequence). This CDR3 is CASSQDRLAGEGEQYF. CDR3 DNA: TGTGCCAGCAGCCAAGATCGGCTAGCGGGAGAAGGTGAGCAGTACTTC.

This clonotype showed up many times. The chain combines TRBV6-4 with TRBJ2-1; the match to TRBD2 covers 8 bases. J gave up 0 bases and V 2 bases, and 3 bases lay outside the gene matches. Germline V gene data show CDR1 as MRHNA and CDR2 as SNTAGT. This CDR3 spans 16 amino acids. The CDR3 DNA reads TGTGCCAGCAGTGACCTAGGGACTAGCTCCTACAATGAGCAGTTCTTC. Translating it yields CASSDLGTSSYNEQFF.

This clonotype was counted ten times or more. The chain has TRBV7-8 and TRBJ2-1; 9 bases are shared with TRBD2. Germline CDR1 is SGHVS and CDR2 is FQNEAQ. The V gene end was trimmed by 3 bases and the J gene end by 7 bases; junction bases not matched to a gene: 4. The CDR3 is made up of 14 amino acids. This chain's CDR3 is CASSFSGSRNEQFF. Written as DNA, the CDR3 is TGTGCCAGCAGCTTTAGCGGGAGTAGAAATGAGCAGTTCTTC.

With regard to this clonotype: Germline and junction disagree at one end, which may indicate a read error. The rearrangement uses TRBV7-8 and TRBJ2-2, with 9 positions matching TRBD1. The CDR3 loop spans 14 amino acids. The germline CDR1 and CDR2 sequences are SGHVS and FQNEAQ. The CDR3 region is CANSSDRGTGELFF. CDR3 sequence (DNA): TGTGCCAACAGCTCTGACAGGGGGACCGGGGAACTGTTTTTT.

This clonotype occurred many times. V usage is TRBV12-3 or TRBV12-4 and J usage is TRBJ2-7, with D perhaps matching TRBD2 (6 bases). This CDR3 contains 17 residues. V dropped 1 base and J dropped 3 bases, with 19 bases sitting between them. CDR3 nucleotide sequence: TGTGCCAGCAGTTTAGATGGGAGGCGGGAACTTTACTACGAGCAGTACTTC. Amino acid sequence: CASSLDGRRELYYEQYF.

This clonotype showed up many times. Here the CDR3 DNA reads TGCGCCAGCAGCCTAGGACCAGGGGCTCAGCCCCAGCATTTT. Its protein is CASSLGPGAQPQHF. The chain recombines TRBV5-1 with TRBJ1-5; D possibly corresponds to TRBD1 (6 bases). The CDR3 runs to 14 residues. Trimming removed 4 bases from V and 6 bases from J, with 14 bases in between. Germline lookup yields CDR1 SGHRS and CDR2 YFSETQ.

This clonotype was observed at least ten times. The chain joins TRBV28 to TRBJ1-5; tentative D call: TRBD1 (5 bases). Looked up from germline, CDR1 is MDHEN and CDR2 is SYDVKM. CDR3 length: 15 amino acids. Trimming took off 3 bases at V and 4 bases at J, with 13 bases between the two ends. This CDR3 reads CASSFIAGKNQPQHF. The CDR3 DNA sequence: TGTGCCAGCAGTTTTATAGCAGGGAAGAATCAGCCCCAGCATTTT.

This clonotype was seen only a few times. This chain uses TRBV20-1 with TRBJ2-1, with TRBD2 matching 7 bases. CDR3 length: 15 residues. V was clipped by 3 bases and J by 10 bases; unmatched bases: 15. Germline V CDR1 and CDR2: DFQATT, SNEGSKA (reference sequence). As DNA, the CDR3 is TGCAGTGCTAGTGGACTGCGAGTAGACGGGAGGGAGCAGTTCTTC. Translating it yields CSASGLRVDGREQFF.

This clonotype was observed many times. V and J are TRBV14 and TRBJ1-1; possibly TRBD1 for D (5 bases). V shed 4 bases and J shed 3 bases, with 15 bases lying between them. CDR3 length equals 15 residues. Germline V gene lookup returns CDR1 SGHDN and CDR2 FVKESK. Here the CDR3 reads CASSPVEGLHTEAFF. For the CDR3, the DNA is TGTGCCAGCAGCCCGGTGGAGGGGCTACACACTGAAGCTTTCTTT.

This clonotype came up a few times. This chain connects TRBV11-2 to TRBJ1-1, with 10 bases that match TRBD1. Germline trimming cut 3 bases from V and 3 bases from J; bases unmatched to any gene: 4. Per germline, CDR1 SGHAT and CDR2 FQNNGV. This CDR3 spans 15 amino acids. Here the CDR3 reads CASSFTTGGYTEAFF. The CDR3 bases are TGTGCCAGCAGCTTCACGACAGGGGGCTACACTGAAGCTTTCTTT.

This clonotype showed up just a few times. The chain employs TRBV29-1 and TRBJ2-7, with 9 bases matching TRBD1. V gave up 7 bases and J gave up 4 bases; unmatched junction bases: 8. Germline CDR1 and CDR2: SQVTM and ANQGSEA. The CDR3 runs to 13 residues. DNA of the CDR3: TGCAGCGCAGTAGGGACAGGGAAGTACGAGCAGTACTTC. This codes for CSAVGTGKYEQYF.